Following are 26 T cell receptor beta chains from one sample sequenced in a study of cytomegalovirus exposure and HLA in healthy donors. The PCR was carried out with 60 Vbeta primers and 13 Jbeta primers. Here immunoSEQ multiplex PCR was the method, and the copy in TCRdb shows in-frame clones only, minus some. The sample lists 100,000 to 150,000 clones, around 80% occurring once. The sample comprised PBMCs. The receptors come from a female donor in good health and CMV-seronegative.

This clone was detected only once. The chain links TRBV11-2 to TRBJ1-2; maybe TRBD1 (5 bases). V was clipped by 4 bases and J by 4 bases, with 22 bases between them. The CDR3 extends over 17 amino acids. Germline V gene lookup returns CDR1 SGHAT and CDR2 FQNNGV. CDR3 amino acids: CASSSSEGPGVGYGYTF. DNA for the CDR3: TGTGCCAGCAGCTCATCGGAAGGACCGGGGGTCGGCTATGGCTACACCTTC.

This clone was detected only once. The chain recombines TRBV12-5 with TRBJ1-2; D ambiguous. Per the germline V gene, CDR1 is LGHNT and CDR2 is FRNRAP. This CDR3 region has 13 residues. Trimming shortened V by 7 bases and J by 1 base, and 10 bases separated the two germline ends. The CDR3 region has the DNA TGTGCTAGTGCGCGGGCCCTTAACTATGGCTACACCTTC. Protein: CASARALNYGYTF.

The chain joins TRBV7-8 to TRBJ1-1, with 10 bases identical to TRBD1. Losses at the gene ends were 2 bases for V and 10 bases for J; bases not matched to a gene: 7. In germline, CDR1 is SGHVS, CDR2 FQNEAQ. This CDR3 comprises 14 residues. CDR3 sequence (DNA): TGTGCCAGCAGCTTACCGGGACAGGGGCTTGGAGCTTTCTTT. Encoded protein: CASSLPGQGLGAFF.

The CDR3 coding sequence is TGTGCCAGCAGTGAGAGCCTGGGACTAGCGGGGATCCTTCCAAACTACGAGCAGTACTTC. It translates to CASSESLGLAGILPNYEQYF. The chain has TRBV2 and TRBJ2-7, with TRBD2 matching 13 bases. The V gene end was trimmed by 3 bases and the J gene end by 3 bases; junction bases not matched to a gene: 17. Per the germline V gene, CDR1 is SNHLY and CDR2 is FYNNEI. This CDR3 comprises 20 residues. Full variable domain (missing parts from reference TRBV2 and TRBJ2-7): EPEVTQTPSHQVTQMGQEVILRCVPISNHLYFYWYRQILGQKVEFLVSFYNNEISEKSEIFDDQFSVERPDGSNFTLKIRSTKLEDSAMYFCASSESLGLAGILPNYEQYFGPGTRLTVT.

This chain uses TRBV27 with TRBJ1-5; a possible D gene is TRBD1 (6 bases). The CDR3 sequence is 17 residues long. V was cut by 5 bases and J by 0 bases, with 17 bases left in between. Germline V gene sequence: CDR1 MNHEY, CDR2 SMNVEV (reference sequence). CDR3 sequence (DNA): TGTGCCAGCAGTCCCTGGGACATCGGAAATAGCAATCAGCCCCAGCATTTT. Residues: CASSPWDIGNSNQPQHF.

This chain joins TRBV30 and TRBJ1-3, with TRBD1 identical over 10 bases. The CDR3 totals 14 residues. Germline V gene data show CDR1 as GTSNPN and CDR2 as SVGIG (reference sequence). V lost 3 bases and J lost 4; bases outside the gene matches: 3. Here the CDR3 reads CAWSMGQGGNTIYF. The CDR3 DNA reads as TGTGCCTGGAGCATGGGACAGGGGGGAAACACCATATATTTT.

The table lists this clone with a count of one. The rearrangement joins TRBV4-2 to TRBJ2-1, with 14 bases lining up with TRBD2. CDR3 length equals 16 residues. CDR1 LGHNA and CDR2 YNFKEQ come from the germline V gene. J gave up 7 bases and V 2 bases, and 4 bases lay outside the gene matches. The CDR3 protein is CASSQPTSGGDNEQFF. DNA of the CDR3: TGTGCCAGCAGCCAACCGACTAGCGGGGGGGATAATGAGCAGTTCTTC.

This clone was detected a few times. The rearrangement links TRBV6-5 to TRBJ2-7, with 8 bases identical to TRBD2. The V gene's germline CDR1 is MNHEY and CDR2 SVGAGI. Unmatched junction bases numbered 3, after V lost 2 bases and J lost 0 bases. The CDR3 spans 15 residues. CDR3 residues: CASSYAGLGSYEQYF. The CDR3 DNA is TGTGCCAGCAGTTACGCGGGACTAGGCTCCTACGAGCAGTACTTC.

The chain recombines TRBV6-1 with TRBJ2-7; TRBD1 agrees at 7 bases. CDR1 and CDR2 (germline): MNHNS, SASEGT. The CDR3 is 13 residues long. With 2 bases clipped from V and 6 bases from J, the junction kept 4 bases outside the gene matches. The CDR3 sequence is CASSETGVSEQYF. CDR3 DNA: TGTGCCAGCAGTGAAACAGGGGTCTCCGAGCAGTACTTC.

The J gene is TRBJ2-7, the V gene TRBV6-1; 7 bases are a match to TRBD1. Germline V CDR1 and CDR2: MNHNS, SASEGT. This CDR3 has 13 amino acids. The V gene end was trimmed by 6 bases and the J gene end by 4 bases; junction bases not matched to a gene: 6. This CDR3 is CASRTGAGYEQYF. Here the CDR3 DNA reads TGTGCCAGCAGAACAGGGGCAGGGTACGAGCAGTACTTC.

The rearrangement uses TRBV6-6 and TRBJ1-2; D possibly corresponds to TRBD1 (5 bases). V lost 2 bases and J 8 bases, leaving 12 bases between the germline ends. The V gene's germline CDR1 is MNHNY and CDR2 SVGAGI (reference sequence). The CDR3 covers 13 residues. CDR3 protein: CASSYRGAEGYTF. DNA of the CDR3: TGTGCCAGCAGTTACAGGGGCGCGGAAGGCTACACCTTC.

The chain employs TRBV7-3 and TRBJ2-1; 8 bases are a match to TRBD2. The length of the CDR3 is 14 residues. CDR1 and CDR2 from the germline V gene are SGHTA and FQGTGA. The J segment lost 9 bases and the V segment lost 4 bases, leaving 8 bases of the junction unmatched. The CDR3: CASSWTGGRGEQFF. The CDR3 DNA sequence: TGTGCCAGCAGCTGGACGGGAGGGAGGGGTGAGCAGTTCTTC. Drawing the rest from reference TRBV7-3 and TRBJ2-1, the complete variable domain is GAGVSQTPSNKVTEKGKYVELRCDPISGHTALYWYRQSLGQGPEFLIYFQGTGAADDSGLPNDRFFAVRPEGSVSTLKIQRTERGDSAVYLCASSWTGGRGEQFFGPGTRLTVL.

The chain carries TRBV19 and TRBJ2-7, with TRBD2 as a possible D gene (6 bases). V dropped 3 bases and J dropped 6 bases, with 21 bases sitting between them. Germline loops: CDR1 LNHDA, CDR2 SQIVND (reference sequence). This CDR3 is built from 16 residues. CDR3 bases: TGTGCCAGTAGTATTTCGGCGGGATGGACCGAAAGCGAGCAGTACTTC. This gives the protein CASSISAGWTESEQYF.

CDR3 loop: CAWNFGQAIYGYTF. The CDR3 region has the DNA TGTGCCTGGAACTTCGGACAGGCTATCTATGGCTACACCTTC. This chain links TRBV30 with TRBJ1-2; 7 bases agree with TRBD1. V gave up 4 bases and J gave up 4 bases; unmatched junction bases: 9. Germline CDR1 GTSNPN, CDR2 SVGIG (reference sequence). The length of the CDR3 is 14 residues.

The J gene is TRBJ1-1, the V gene TRBV4-2; 8 bases agree with TRBD1. The J segment lost 5 bases and the V segment lost 1 base, leaving 9 bases of the junction unmatched. The germline V gene encodes CDR1 LGHNA and CDR2 YNFKEQ. CDR3 size: 16 residues. This chain's CDR3 is CASSQAVTGGGTEAFF. The CDR3 coding sequence is TGTGCCAGCAGCCAAGCGGTCACAGGGGGAGGTACTGAAGCTTTCTTT.

This clone was seen only a few times. The chain links TRBV4-1 to TRBJ1-1; D remains unclear. The CDR3 is 14 amino acids. Trimming removed 2 bases at V and 11 bases at J, with 18 bases between. Germline V gene data show CDR1 as MGHRA and CDR2 as YSYEKL. In nucleotides, the CDR3 is TGCGCCAGCAGCCAAAGGGTAGGACCGGCGGGGGCTTTCTTT. Translating gives CASSQRVGPAGAFF.

The chain recombines TRBV10-1 with TRBJ1-1; the D gene is possibly TRBD1 (5 bases). V was shortened by 3 bases and J by 1 base, with 6 bases between the two germline ends. The CDR3 extends over 13 amino acids. Germline lookup yields CDR1 WNHNN and CDR2 SYGVQD (reference sequence). The chain's CDR3 is CASSDGQNTEAFF. The CDR3 DNA reads TGCGCCAGCAGTGACGGACAGAACACTGAAGCTTTCTTT.

Worth noting for this clone: Other DNA variants within this sample encode the same CDR3. The CDR3 nucleotides are TGTGCCAGCAGCTTACAGGGGGACGAGCAGTACTTC. Encoded protein: CASSLQGDEQYF. The chain uses TRBV7-9 and TRBJ2-7; TRBD1 matches at 7 bases. The length of the CDR3 is 12 residues. V shed 2 bases and J 5 bases; nucleotides not matched to a gene: 0. Germline V gene data show CDR1 as SEHNR and CDR2 as FQNEAQ (reference sequence).

This chain joins TRBV7-8 and TRBJ1-2; the match to TRBD1 covers 11 bases. V was pared by 5 bases and J by 4 bases, with 6 bases of the junction left unmatched. The CDR3 totals 15 residues. Germline V gene lookup returns CDR1 SGHVS and CDR2 FQNEAQ. The CDR3 sequence is CASSGQGALGYGYTF. The CDR3 nucleotides are TGTGCCAGCAGCGGACAGGGGGCGCTTGGCTATGGCTACACCTTC.

The rearrangement uses TRBV18 and TRBJ2-2, with D possibly being TRBD1 (6 bases). CDR3 length: 15 residues. With 2 bases removed from V and 3 bases from J, the gap between germline ends came to 10 bases. Germline V CDR1 and CDR2: KGHSH, LQKENI. This chain's CDR3 is CASSPRTAYTGELFF. The CDR3 region has the DNA TGTGCCAGCTCACCAAGGACAGCGTACACCGGGGAGCTGTTTTTT.

The chain carries TRBV6-1 and TRBJ2-5; D not resolved. Germline lookup yields CDR1 MNHNS and CDR2 SASEGT. CDR3 length equals 14 residues. V lost 7 bases to trimming and J lost 0 bases, with 12 bases between them. The CDR3 DNA is TGTGCCAGCAACCCTCACAGAAACCAAGAGACCCAGTACTTC. Protein product: CASNPHRNQETQYF.

This chain joins TRBV18 and TRBJ2-1; D gene ambiguous. V was trimmed by 2 bases and J by 0 bases, leaving 11 bases between them. The germline gives CDR1 KGHSH, CDR2 LQKENI. CDR3 length equals 16 residues. CDR3 nucleotide sequence: TGTGCCAGCTCACCATACCGGAGAAGCTCCTACAATGAGCAGTTCTTC. This translates into CASSPYRRSSYNEQFF.

The V and J genes are TRBV6-5 and TRBJ1-2; weak D call: TRBD1 (6 bases). The germline V and J ends were trimmed by 3 bases and 8 bases, with 19 bases remaining between them. This CDR3 has 15 residues. The germline V gene has CDR1 MNHEY and CDR2 SVGAGI. This CDR3 is CASSYSAGTPEGYTF. The CDR3 region has the DNA TGTGCCAGCAGTTATTCCGCCGGGACACCAGAGGGCTACACCTTC.

The rearrangement uses TRBV4-1 and TRBJ1-1; 11 bases are shared with TRBD1. J was trimmed by 5 bases and V by 3 bases; bases with no gene match: 8. The CDR3 is made up of 16 amino acids. From germline, CDR1 is MGHRA and CDR2 YSYEKL. The CDR3 DNA follows: TGCGCCAGCAGCCAGACTCCGGGACAGGGGGGAACTGAAGCTTTCTTT. This encodes CASSQTPGQGGTEAFF.

The chain combines TRBV19 with TRBJ1-3; no firm D call. The CDR3 totals 14 residues. In germline, CDR1 is LNHDA, CDR2 SQIVND (reference sequence). The V and J ends lost 7 bases and 0 bases respectively, with 10 bases between them. CDR3 nucleotide sequence: TGTGCCAGTAAACCGGGGAGCTCTGGAAACACCATATATTTT. Residues: CASKPGSSGNTIYF.

CDR3: CASSSAGTANTEAFF. CDR3 coding DNA: TGTGCCAGCAGTTCAGCCGGGACAGCTAACACTGAAGCTTTCTTT. V usage is TRBV6-5 and J usage is TRBJ1-1, with 7 bases lining up with TRBD1. The CDR3 spans 15 residues. Germline V gene sequence: CDR1 MNHEY, CDR2 SVGAGI. V lost 4 bases to trimming and J lost 2 bases; unmatched junction nucleotides: 7.